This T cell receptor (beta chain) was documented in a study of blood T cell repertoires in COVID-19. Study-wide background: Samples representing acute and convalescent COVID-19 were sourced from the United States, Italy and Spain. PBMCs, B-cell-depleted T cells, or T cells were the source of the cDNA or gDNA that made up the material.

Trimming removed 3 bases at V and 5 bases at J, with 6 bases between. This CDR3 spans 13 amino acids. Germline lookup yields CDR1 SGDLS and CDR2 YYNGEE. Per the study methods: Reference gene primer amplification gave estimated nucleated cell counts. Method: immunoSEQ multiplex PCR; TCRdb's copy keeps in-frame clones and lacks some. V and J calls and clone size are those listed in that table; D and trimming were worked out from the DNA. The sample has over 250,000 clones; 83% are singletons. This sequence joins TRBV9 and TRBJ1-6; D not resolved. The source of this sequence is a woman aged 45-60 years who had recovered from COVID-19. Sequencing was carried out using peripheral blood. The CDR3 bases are TGTGCCAGCAGCGCGGAGGATAATTCACCCCTCCACTTT. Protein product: CASSAEDNSPLHF.